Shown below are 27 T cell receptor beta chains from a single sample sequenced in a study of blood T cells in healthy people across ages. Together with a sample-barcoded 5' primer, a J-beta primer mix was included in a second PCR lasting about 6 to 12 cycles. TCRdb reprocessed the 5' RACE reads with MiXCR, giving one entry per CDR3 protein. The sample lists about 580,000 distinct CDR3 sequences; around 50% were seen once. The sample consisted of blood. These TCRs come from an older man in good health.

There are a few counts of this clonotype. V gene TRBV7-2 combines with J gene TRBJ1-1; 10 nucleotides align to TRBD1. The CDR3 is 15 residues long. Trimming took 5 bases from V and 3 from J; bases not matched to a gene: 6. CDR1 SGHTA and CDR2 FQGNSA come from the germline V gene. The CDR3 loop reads CASSQTGGSDTEAFF. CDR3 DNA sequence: TGTGCCAGCAGCCAGACAGGGGGCTCGGACACTGAAGCTTTCTTT.

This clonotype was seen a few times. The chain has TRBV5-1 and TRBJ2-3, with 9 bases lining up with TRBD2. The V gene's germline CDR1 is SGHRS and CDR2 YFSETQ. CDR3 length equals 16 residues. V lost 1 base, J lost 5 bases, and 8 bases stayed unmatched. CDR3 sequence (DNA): TGCGCCAGCAGCTTGCAGGCGGGGGGGCTAGGAGATACGCAGTATTTT. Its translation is CASSLQAGGLGDTQYF.

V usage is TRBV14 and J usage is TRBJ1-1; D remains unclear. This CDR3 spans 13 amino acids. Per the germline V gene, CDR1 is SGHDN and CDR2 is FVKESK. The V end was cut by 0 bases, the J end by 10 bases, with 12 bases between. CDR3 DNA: TGTGCCAGCAGCCAAGATTTGTCATCGGGAGCTTTCTTT. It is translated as CASSQDLSSGAFF.

The CDR3 is CASSLPGQSYNEQFF. Written as DNA, the CDR3 is TGTGCCAGCAGTTTACCTGGACAGTCCTACAATGAGCAGTTCTTC. The chain joins TRBV12-3 or TRBV12-4 to TRBJ2-1; D is possibly TRBD1 (6 bases). The CDR3 covers 15 residues. The V gene lost 2 bases and the J gene lost 1 base, with 9 bases spanning the gap.

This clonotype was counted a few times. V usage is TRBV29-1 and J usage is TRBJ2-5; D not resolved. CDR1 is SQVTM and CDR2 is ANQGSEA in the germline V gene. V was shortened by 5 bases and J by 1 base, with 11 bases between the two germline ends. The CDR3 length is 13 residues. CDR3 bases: TGCAGCGTTTCCCTAGTGATCCAAGAGACCCAGTACTTC. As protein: CSVSLVIQETQYF.

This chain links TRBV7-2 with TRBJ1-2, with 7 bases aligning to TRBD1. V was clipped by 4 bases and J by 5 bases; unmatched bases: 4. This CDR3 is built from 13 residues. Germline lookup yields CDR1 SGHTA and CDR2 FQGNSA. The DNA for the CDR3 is TGTGCCAGCAGCTGGGACAGACGATATGGCTACACCTTC. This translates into CASSWDRRYGYTF.

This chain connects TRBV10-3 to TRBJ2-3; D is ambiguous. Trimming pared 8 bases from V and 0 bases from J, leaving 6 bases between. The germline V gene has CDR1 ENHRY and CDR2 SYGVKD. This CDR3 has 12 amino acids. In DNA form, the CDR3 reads TGTGCCATCGGGGTTAGCACAGATACGCAGTATTTT. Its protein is CAIGVSTDTQYF.

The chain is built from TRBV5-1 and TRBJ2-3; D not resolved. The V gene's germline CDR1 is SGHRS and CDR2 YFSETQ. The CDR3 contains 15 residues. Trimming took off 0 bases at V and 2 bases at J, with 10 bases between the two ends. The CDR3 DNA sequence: TGCGCCAGCAGCTTGGACAGAGATCTCACAGATACGCAGTATTTT. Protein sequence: CASSLDRDLTDTQYF.

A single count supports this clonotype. CDR3 sequence: CASSTGQGREETQYF. The CDR3 nucleotides read TGTGCCAGCAGCACTGGACAGGGTAGGGAAGAGACCCAGTACTTC. The rearrangement joins TRBV28 to TRBJ2-5, with 8 positions matching TRBD1. This CDR3 has 15 amino acids. With 6 bases clipped from V and 3 bases from J, the junction kept 9 bases outside the gene matches. From germline, CDR1 is MDHEN and CDR2 SYDVKM.

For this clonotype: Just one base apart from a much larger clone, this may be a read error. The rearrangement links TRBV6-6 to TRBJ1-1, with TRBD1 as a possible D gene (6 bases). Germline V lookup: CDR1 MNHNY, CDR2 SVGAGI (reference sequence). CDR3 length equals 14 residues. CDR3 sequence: CVSSYSQGGTEAFF. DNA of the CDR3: TGTGTCAGCAGTTACTCACAGGGAGGCACTGAAGCTTTCTTT.

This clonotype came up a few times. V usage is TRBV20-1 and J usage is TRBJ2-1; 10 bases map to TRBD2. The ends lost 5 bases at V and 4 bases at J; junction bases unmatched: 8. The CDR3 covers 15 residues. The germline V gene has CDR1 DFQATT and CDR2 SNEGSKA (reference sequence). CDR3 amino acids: CSAPPGLAVYNEQFF. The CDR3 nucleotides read TGCAGTGCTCCCCCCGGACTAGCGGTATACAATGAGCAGTTCTTC.

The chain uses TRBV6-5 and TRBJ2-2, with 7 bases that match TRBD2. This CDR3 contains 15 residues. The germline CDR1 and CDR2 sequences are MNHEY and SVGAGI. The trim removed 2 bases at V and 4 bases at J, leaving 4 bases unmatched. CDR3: CASSYGGSATGELFF. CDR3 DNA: TGTGCCAGCAGTTACGGCGGGAGTGCCACCGGGGAGCTGTTTTTT.

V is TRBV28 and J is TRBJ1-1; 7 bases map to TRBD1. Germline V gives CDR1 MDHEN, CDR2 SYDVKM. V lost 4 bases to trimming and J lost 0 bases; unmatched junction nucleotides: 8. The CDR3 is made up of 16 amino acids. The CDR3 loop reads CASSSYEGAMNTEAFF. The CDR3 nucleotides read TGTGCCAGCAGTTCCTACGAGGGGGCTATGAACACTGAAGCTTTCTTT.

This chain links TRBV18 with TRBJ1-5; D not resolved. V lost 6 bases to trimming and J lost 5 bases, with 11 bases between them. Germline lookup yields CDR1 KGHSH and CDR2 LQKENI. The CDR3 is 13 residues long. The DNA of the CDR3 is TGTGCCAGCTCCAAGGAGGTCGATCAGCCCCAGCATTTT. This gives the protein CASSKEVDQPQHF. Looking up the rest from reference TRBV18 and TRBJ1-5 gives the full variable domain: NAGVMQNPRHLVRRRGQEARLRCSPMKGHSHVYWYRQLPEEGLKFMVYLQKENIIDESGMPKERFSAEFPKEGPSILRIQQVVRGDSAAYFCASSKEVDQPQHFGDGTRLSIL.

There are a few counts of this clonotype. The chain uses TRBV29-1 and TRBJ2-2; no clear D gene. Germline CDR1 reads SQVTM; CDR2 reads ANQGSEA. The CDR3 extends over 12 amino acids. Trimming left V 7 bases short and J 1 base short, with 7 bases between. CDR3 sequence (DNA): TGCAGCGCCGGTCTGAACACCGGGGAGCTGTTTTTT. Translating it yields CSAGLNTGELFF.

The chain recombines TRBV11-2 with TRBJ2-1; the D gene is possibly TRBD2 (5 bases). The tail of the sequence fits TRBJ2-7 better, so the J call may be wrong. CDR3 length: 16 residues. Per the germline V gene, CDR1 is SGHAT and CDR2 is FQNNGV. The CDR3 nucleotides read TGTGCCAGCAGCGTAATGGGCCTAGCAAAATACAATGAGCAGTACTTC. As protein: CASSVMGLAKYNEQYF.

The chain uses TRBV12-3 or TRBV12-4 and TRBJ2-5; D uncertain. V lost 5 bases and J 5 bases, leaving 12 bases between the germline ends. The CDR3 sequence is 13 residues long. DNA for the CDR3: TGTGCCAGCAGTCCCCTGTTAGCCGAGACCCAGTACTTC. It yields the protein CASSPLLAETQYF.

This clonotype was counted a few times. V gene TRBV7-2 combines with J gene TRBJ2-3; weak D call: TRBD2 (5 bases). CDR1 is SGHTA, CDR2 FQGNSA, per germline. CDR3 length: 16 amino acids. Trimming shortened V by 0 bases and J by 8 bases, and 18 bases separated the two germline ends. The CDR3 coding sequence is TGTGCCAGCAGCTTAGCGGGAGCGACCCTTTGGGGTACGCAGTATTTT. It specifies CASSLAGATLWGTQYF.

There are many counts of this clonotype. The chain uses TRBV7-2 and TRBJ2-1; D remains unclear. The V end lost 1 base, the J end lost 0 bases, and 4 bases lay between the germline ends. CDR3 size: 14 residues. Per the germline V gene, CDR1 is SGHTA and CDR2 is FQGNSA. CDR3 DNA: TGTGCCAGCAGCTTAGGGAGCTCCTACAATGAGCAGTTCTTC. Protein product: CASSLGSSYNEQFF.

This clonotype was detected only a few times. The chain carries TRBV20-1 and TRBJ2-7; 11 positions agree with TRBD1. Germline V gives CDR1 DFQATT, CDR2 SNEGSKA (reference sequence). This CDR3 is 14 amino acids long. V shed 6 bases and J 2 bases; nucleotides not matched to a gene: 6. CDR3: CSAKRTGGPYEQYF. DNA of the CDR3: TGCAGTGCAAAACGGACAGGGGGCCCCTACGAGCAGTACTTC.

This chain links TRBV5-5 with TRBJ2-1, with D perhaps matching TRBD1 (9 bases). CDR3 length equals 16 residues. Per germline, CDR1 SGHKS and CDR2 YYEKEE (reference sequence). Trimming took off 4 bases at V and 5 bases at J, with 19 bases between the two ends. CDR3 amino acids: CASSPGGTGYNNEQFF. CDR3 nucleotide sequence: TGTGCCAGCAGCCCGGGGGGGACAGGGTACAACAATGAGCAGTTCTTC.

DNA for the CDR3: TGCAGTGCTAGAGATCCGGGGAATGAGCAGTTCTTC. Translated, it gives CSARDPGNEQFF. The chain uses TRBV20-1 and TRBJ2-1; weak D call: TRBD2 (5 bases). CDR1 and CDR2 (germline): DFQATT, SNEGSKA (reference sequence). There are 12 residues in the CDR3. Trimming left V 0 bases short and J 7 bases short, with 7 bases between.

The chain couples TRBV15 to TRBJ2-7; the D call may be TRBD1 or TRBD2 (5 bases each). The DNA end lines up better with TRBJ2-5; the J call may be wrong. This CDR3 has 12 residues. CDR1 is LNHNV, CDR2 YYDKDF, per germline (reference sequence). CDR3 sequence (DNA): TGTGCCACCAGCAGAGATGGGGGGACCCAGTACTTC. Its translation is CATSRDGGTQYF.

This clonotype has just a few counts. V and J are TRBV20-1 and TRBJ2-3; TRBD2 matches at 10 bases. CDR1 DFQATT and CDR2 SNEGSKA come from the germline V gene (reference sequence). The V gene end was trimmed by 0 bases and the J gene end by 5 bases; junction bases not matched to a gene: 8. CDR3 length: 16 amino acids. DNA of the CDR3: TGCAGTGCTAGAGATCCTAGCGGGAGCGTTGTAGATACGCAGTATTTT. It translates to CSARDPSGSVVDTQYF.

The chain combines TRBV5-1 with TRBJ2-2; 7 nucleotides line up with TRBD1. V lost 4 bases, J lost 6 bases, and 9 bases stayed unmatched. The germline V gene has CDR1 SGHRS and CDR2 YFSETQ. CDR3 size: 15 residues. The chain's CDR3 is CASSTQGSPPGELFF. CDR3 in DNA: TGCGCCAGCAGCACACAGGGGTCCCCGCCCGGGGAGCTGTTTTTT.

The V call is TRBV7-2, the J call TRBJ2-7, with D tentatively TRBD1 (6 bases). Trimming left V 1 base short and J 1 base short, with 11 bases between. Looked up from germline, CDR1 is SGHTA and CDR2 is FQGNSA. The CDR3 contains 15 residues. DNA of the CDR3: TGTGCCAGCAGCTTAGAGGGGGTCACTTCCTACGAGCAGTACTTC. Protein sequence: CASSLEGVTSYEQYF.

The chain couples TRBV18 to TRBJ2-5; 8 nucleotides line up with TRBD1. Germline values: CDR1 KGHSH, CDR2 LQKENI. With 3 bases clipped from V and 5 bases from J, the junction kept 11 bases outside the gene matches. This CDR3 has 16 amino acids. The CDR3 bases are TGTGCCAGCTCACCCACCCCAAGGACAGGGACCGAGACCCAGTACTTC. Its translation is CASSPTPRTGTETQYF. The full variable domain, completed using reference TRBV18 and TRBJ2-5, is NAGVMQNPRHLVRRRGQEARLRCSPMKGHSHVYWYRQLPEEGLKFMVYLQKENIIDESGMPKERFSAEFPKEGPSILRIQQVVRGDSAAYFCASSPTPRTGTETQYFGPGTRLLVL.